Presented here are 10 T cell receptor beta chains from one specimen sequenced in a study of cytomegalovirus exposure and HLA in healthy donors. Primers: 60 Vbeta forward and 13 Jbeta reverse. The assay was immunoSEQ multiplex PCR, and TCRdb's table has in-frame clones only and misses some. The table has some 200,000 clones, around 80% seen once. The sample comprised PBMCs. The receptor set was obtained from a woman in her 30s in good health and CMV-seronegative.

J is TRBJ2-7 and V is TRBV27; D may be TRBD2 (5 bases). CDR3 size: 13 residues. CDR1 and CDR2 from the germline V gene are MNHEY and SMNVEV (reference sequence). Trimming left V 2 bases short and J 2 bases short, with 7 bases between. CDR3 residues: CASSLGEPYEQYF. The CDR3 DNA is TGTGCCAGCAGTTTAGGGGAGCCCTACGAGCAGTACTTC.

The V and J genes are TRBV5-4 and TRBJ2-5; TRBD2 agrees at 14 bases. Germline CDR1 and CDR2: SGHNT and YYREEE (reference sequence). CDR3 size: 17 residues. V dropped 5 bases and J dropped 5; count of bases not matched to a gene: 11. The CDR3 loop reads CASRASTSGGALETQYF. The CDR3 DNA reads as TGTGCCAGCAGGGCGTCGACTAGCGGGGGGGCCCTGGAGACCCAGTACTTC. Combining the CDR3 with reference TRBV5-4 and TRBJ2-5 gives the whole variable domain ETGVTQSPTHLIKTRGQQVTLRCSSQSGHNTVSWYQQALGQGPQFIFQYYREEENGRGNFPPRFSGLQFPNYSSELNVNALELDDSALYLCASRASTSGGALETQYFGPGTRLLVL.

The CDR3 sequence: CASSFAGADTQYF. In DNA, the CDR3 is TGTGCCAGCAGCTTTGCGGGGGCAGATACGCAGTATTTT. The rearrangement joins TRBV7-2 to TRBJ2-3, with TRBD2 identical over 7 bases. This CDR3 region has 13 residues. The V segment lost 3 bases and the J segment 4 bases; nucleotides outside the gene matches: 1. CDR1 is SGHTA and CDR2 is FQGNSA in the germline V gene.

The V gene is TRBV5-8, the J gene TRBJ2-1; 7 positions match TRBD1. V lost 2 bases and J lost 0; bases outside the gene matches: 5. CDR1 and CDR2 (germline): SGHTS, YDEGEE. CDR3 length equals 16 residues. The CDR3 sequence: CASSFRGTVSYNEQFF. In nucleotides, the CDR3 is TGTGCCAGCAGCTTCAGGGGGACAGTCTCCTACAATGAGCAGTTCTTC.

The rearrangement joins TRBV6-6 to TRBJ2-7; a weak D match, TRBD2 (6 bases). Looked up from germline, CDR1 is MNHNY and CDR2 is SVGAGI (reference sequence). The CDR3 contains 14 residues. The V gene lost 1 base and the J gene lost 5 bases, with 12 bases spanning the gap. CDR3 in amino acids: CASSYLRGQDEQYF. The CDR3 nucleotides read TGTGCCAGCAGTTACTTGCGGGGCCAGGACGAGCAGTACTTC.

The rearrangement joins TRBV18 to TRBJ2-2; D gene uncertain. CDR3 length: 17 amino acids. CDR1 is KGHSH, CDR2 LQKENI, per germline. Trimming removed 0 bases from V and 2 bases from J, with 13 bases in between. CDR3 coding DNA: TGTGCCAGCTCACCACCGCGTCCAACCCTTAACACCGGGGAGCTGTTTTTT. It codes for CASSPPRPTLNTGELFF.

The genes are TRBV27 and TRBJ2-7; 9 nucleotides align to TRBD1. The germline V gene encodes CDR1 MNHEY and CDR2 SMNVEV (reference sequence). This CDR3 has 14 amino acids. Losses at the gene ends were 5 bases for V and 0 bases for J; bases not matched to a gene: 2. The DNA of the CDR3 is TGTGCCAGCAGTGGGACAGGGCGCTCCTACGAGCAGTACTTC. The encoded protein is CASSGTGRSYEQYF.

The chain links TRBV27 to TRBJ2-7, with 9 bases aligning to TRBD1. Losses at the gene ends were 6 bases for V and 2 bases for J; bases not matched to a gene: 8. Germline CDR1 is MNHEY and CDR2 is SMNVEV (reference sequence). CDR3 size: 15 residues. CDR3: CASSLSGTGPYEQYF. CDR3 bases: TGTGCCAGCAGCCTCTCCGGGACAGGGCCCTACGAGCAGTACTTC.

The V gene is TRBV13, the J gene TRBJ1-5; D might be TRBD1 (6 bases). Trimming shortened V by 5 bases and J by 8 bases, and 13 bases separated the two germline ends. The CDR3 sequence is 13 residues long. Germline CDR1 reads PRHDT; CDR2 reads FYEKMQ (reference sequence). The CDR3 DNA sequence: TGTGCCAGCAGCCCCGGGACAAGGAAGCCCCAGCATTTT. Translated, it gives CASSPGTRKPQHF.

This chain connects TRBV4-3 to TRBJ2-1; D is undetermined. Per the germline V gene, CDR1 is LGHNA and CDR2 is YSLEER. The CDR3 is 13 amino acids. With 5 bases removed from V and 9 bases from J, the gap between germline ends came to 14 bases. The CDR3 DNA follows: TGCGCCAGCAGCTCACACACCGACACTGAGCAGTTCTTC. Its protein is CASSSHTDTEQFF.